This TCR beta chain originates from a study of blood T cells in healthy people across ages. This clonotype was seen a single time. Trimming shortened V by 6 bases and J by 4 bases, and 10 bases separated the two germline ends. There are 12 residues in the CDR3. Germline CDR1 reads SQVTM; CDR2 reads ANQGSEA. Next came a second PCR, run for about 6 to 12 cycles, which used a sample-barcoded 5' primer along with a J-beta primer mix. TCRdb called the 5' RACE reads again in MiXCR, with one record for every CDR3 protein. The sample has about 720,000 distinct CDR3 sequences, approximately 21% seen once; the top ten hold about 20%.

The V and J genes are TRBV29-1 and TRBJ2-1; TRBD2 is a possible D gene (6 bases). The receptor was derived from a man between 70 and 80 years old in good health. Sequenced: blood. In nucleotides, the CDR3 is TGCAGCGTCCAACTAGCATACAATGAGCAGTTCTTC. Its translation: CSVQLAYNEQFF.